This TCR beta chain comes out of a study of preoperative IRX-2 immunotherapy in early breast cancer. CDR1 and CDR2 (germline): SQVTM, ANQGSEA. Deletions cut 4 bases from V and 8 bases from J, with 15 bases between. This CDR3 spans 13 amino acids. Sample treatment: preoperative locoregional IRX-2 cytokine immunotherapy. This phase Ib study tested locoregional IRX-2 cytokine immunotherapy given before surgery. The assay was immunoSEQ multiplex PCR, and TCRdb's table has in-frame clones only and misses some. In the table there are about 98,000 clones, about nine tenths of which are singletons. The sequence was obtained from a human donor with breast cancer. The gene calls are TRBV29-1 and TRBJ2-1; D gene unclear. Sequencing was performed on tumor tissue, taken after IRX-2 immunotherapy. The CDR3 DNA follows: TGCAGCGTTGCCCCCCGGTCGGACCATGAGCAGTTCTTC. Its translation is CSVAPRSDHEQFF.